This T cell receptor beta chain was profiled in a study of regulatory T cells in long-lasting Graves disease. Time point meaning: newly diagnosed GD, antithyroid drugs for less than 3 months. From RNA extracted from PBMCs, the TCR library was made. Trimming cost V 9 bases and J 3 bases; bases outside gene matches: 7. CDR3 size: 13 residues. General study findings and limits: Relative to newly diagnosed Graves' patients, persistent ones had lower TCR diversity.

In building TCR beta libraries, iRepertoire HTBI primers were used together with Arm-PCR of CDR3 regions. In TCRdb, the multiplex PCR reads were re-called with MiXCR into one record per CDR3 protein. The data hold hundreds of thousands of distinct CDR3 sequences, with about 14% observed a single time. In its sample, this clonotype was seen many times. The antigen is not known. This sample was also put to use in a study of T cells in Graves' hyperthyroidism and ophthalmopathy.

The source was peripheral blood mononuclear cells (PBMCs), collected at new diagnosis, from a patient treated with antithyroid drugs. This receptor was taken from a man aged 30 to 39 with Graves disease. The chain recombines TRBV12-3 or TRBV12-4 with TRBJ2-5; 7 nucleotides agree with TRBD1. In DNA form, the CDR3 reads TGTGCCAGTAAACAGGGGTGGAAAGAGACCCAGTACTTC. Translating gives CASKQGWKETQYF.